This T cell receptor beta chain was sequenced during a study of technical replicates of blood from a few donors (dated by TCRdb to the late 2010s). Receptor libraries were prepared by the immunoSEQ multiplex PCR assay. Not all clones reach the TCRdb copy of this immuneACCESS table, which keeps in-frame sequences only. Checked studies attribute under half of the gap to unresolved V genes and leave the rest unexplained. The sample contains some 13,000 clones, approximately 94% of them found a single time. The top ten hold under 7.5% of the sample. For this clone: This receptor's antigen is unknown. No much larger clonotype is one base removed from it; base qualities were not supplied.

Trimming takes 5 bases from V and 3 bases from J, and the germline ends sit 8 bases apart. As encoded in the germline V gene, CDR1 is SNHLY while CDR2 is FYNNEI. The CDR3 spans 12 residues, from the cysteine through the phenylalanine. The entry retains the CDR3 DNA only, 36 bases that are in frame from base 1. This clonotype was sampled from a human donor in good health. Recombination connected TRBV2 to TRBJ2-7; the D gene assignment is ambiguous. Source material: PBMCs. The bases are TGTGCCAGCAGTACATATAACTACGAGCAGTACTTC. Its translation is CASSTYNYEQYF. Reference TRBV2 and TRBJ2-7 proteins supply the regions before and after the CDR3; the full variable domain is: EPEVTQTPSHQVTQMGQEVILRCVPISNHLYFYWYRQILGQKVEFLVSFYNNEISEKSEIFDDQFSVERPDGSNFTLKIRSTKLEDSAMYFCASSTYNYEQYFGPGTRLTVT.